The 25 T cell receptor beta chains presented below share a single source sample, sequenced in a study of blood T cell repertoires in COVID-19. Method: immunoSEQ multiplex PCR; TCRdb's copy keeps in-frame clones and lacks some. The table includes roughly 330,000 clones, approximately 82% detected once. Source material: peripheral blood. The receptor source for this set is a woman aged 45-65 years with acute or convalescent COVID-19.

The chain combines TRBV3-1 (or the pseudogene TRBV3-2) with TRBJ1-1, with 9 bases matching TRBD1. The CDR3 loop spans 16 amino acids. Trimming at V came to 4 bases and at J to 1 base, leaving 7 bases not matched to a gene. Germline V gives CDR1 LGHDT, CDR2 YNNKEL (reference sequence). CDR3 sequence (DNA): TGTGCCAGCAGCCGATCCGGACAGGGGTCGAACACTGAAGCTTTCTTT. This gives the protein CASSRSGQGSNTEAFF.

This rearrangement joins TRBV4-2 to TRBJ1-1, with no clear D. The V end lost 4 bases, the J end lost 0 bases, and 15 bases lay between the germline ends. The CDR3 totals 16 residues. The germline CDR1 and CDR2 sequences are LGHNA and YNFKEQ. The CDR3 protein is CASSLLMADVNTEAFF. Here the CDR3 DNA reads TGTGCCAGCAGCCTCCTTATGGCAGATGTGAACACTGAAGCTTTCTTT.

The V call is TRBV10-1, the J call TRBJ2-2; the match to TRBD2 covers 16 bases. The germline gives CDR1 WNHNN, CDR2 SYGVQD (reference sequence). CDR3 length: 18 residues. Trimming removed 10 bases from V and 5 bases from J; junction bases left unmatched: 13. CDR3 nucleotides: TGCGCCACCACCTCCGGGACTAGCGGGAGGGACAAGACCGGGGAGCTGTTTTTT. Amino acids: CATTSGTSGRDKTGELFF.

The V and J genes are TRBV7-9 and TRBJ2-3; TRBD2 might be the D (6 bases). Germline lookup yields CDR1 SEHNR and CDR2 FQNEAQ (reference sequence). This CDR3 has 16 amino acids. V lost 3 bases to trimming and J lost 6 bases, with 19 bases between them. The CDR3 here is CASSLRDLGGEDTQYF. CDR3 nucleotide sequence: TGTGCCAGCAGCTTGCGCGACCTCGGGGGAGAGGATACGCAGTATTTT.

Details on this clone: The same CDR3 is also encoded by other DNA sequences in this sample. The chain combines TRBV11-3 with TRBJ1-1; D is perhaps TRBD1 (6 bases). The V gene lost 5 bases and the J gene lost 1 base, with 8 bases spanning the gap. The germline V gene encodes CDR1 SGHNT and CDR2 YENEEA. The CDR3 spans 13 residues. As DNA, the CDR3 is TGTGCCAGCAGCCTGGGACAGAACACTGAAGCTTTCTTT. It encodes CASSLGQNTEAFF. Looking up the rest from reference TRBV11-3 and TRBJ1-1 gives the full variable domain: EAGVVQSPRYKIIEKKQPVAFWCNPISGHNTLYWYLQNLGQGPELLIRYENEEAVDDSQLPKDRFSAERLKGVDSTLKIQPAELGDSAVYLCASSLGQNTEAFFGQGTRLTVV.

The chain has TRBV20-1 and TRBJ2-7; possible D gene TRBD2, 5 bases. Trimming left V 3 bases short and J 2 bases short, with 5 bases between. Germline V gene sequence: CDR1 DFQATT, CDR2 SNEGSKA (reference sequence). The CDR3 contains 11 residues. The CDR3 protein is CSASGTYEQYF. DNA for the CDR3: TGCAGTGCTAGCGGGACCTACGAGCAGTACTTC.

The chain has TRBV6-5 and TRBJ1-1; 7 positions match TRBD1. Germline V gene sequence: CDR1 MNHEY, CDR2 SVGAGI. The ends lost 6 bases at V and 2 bases at J; junction bases unmatched: 3. This CDR3 region has 13 residues. The CDR3 here is CASRQGTNTEAFF. The DNA for the CDR3 is TGTGCCAGCAGACAGGGGACAAACACTGAAGCTTTCTTT.

This clone has a single count. The V call is TRBV7-9, the J call TRBJ2-7, with 7 bases lining up with TRBD1. V dropped 5 bases and J dropped 0; count of bases not matched to a gene: 4. The CDR3 contains 14 residues. In germline, CDR1 is SEHNR, CDR2 FQNEAQ (reference sequence). The CDR3 here is CASSTRDSSYEQYV. The DNA of the CDR3 is TGTGCCAGCAGCACCCGGGACAGCTCCTACGAGCAGTACGTC.

The chain links TRBV10-3 to TRBJ2-3; 12 nucleotides match TRBD2. The CDR3 spans 14 residues. Germline values: CDR1 ENHRY, CDR2 SYGVKD. J was trimmed by 3 bases and V by 8 bases; bases with no gene match: 3. The CDR3 reads CAISSGGATDTQYF. The CDR3 DNA sequence: TGTGCCATCTCTAGCGGGGGGGCGACAGATACGCAGTATTTT.

The chain couples TRBV5-6 to TRBJ1-5; D perhaps matches TRBD1 (6 bases). Germline loops: CDR1 SGHDT, CDR2 YYEEEE. The V gene lost 2 bases and the J gene lost 7 bases, with 13 bases spanning the gap. This CDR3 region has 14 residues. This CDR3 is CASSFTGLEQPQHF. CDR3 sequence (DNA): TGTGCCAGCAGCTTTACAGGGTTGGAGCAGCCCCAGCATTTT.

This chain uses TRBV4-1 with TRBJ1-5; 8 bases are shared with TRBD1. The CDR3 is made up of 15 amino acids. Germline V gene lookup returns CDR1 MGHRA and CDR2 YSYEKL. Unmatched junction bases numbered 7, after V lost 0 bases and J lost 9 bases. The CDR3 DNA reads TGCGCCAGCAGCCAAGACCGGCAGGGGGCTTCGCCCCAGCATTTT. Translation: CASSQDRQGASPQHF.

The genes are TRBV7-2 and TRBJ2-3, with 9 nucleotides matching TRBD2. Germline lookup yields CDR1 SGHTA and CDR2 FQGNSA. V shed 2 bases and J 6 bases; nucleotides not matched to a gene: 6. There are 15 residues in the CDR3. In DNA, the CDR3 is TGTGCCAGCAGCTTAACAGGCGGGGGGGCGGATACGCAGTATTTT. Its translation is CASSLTGGGADTQYF.

V gene TRBV5-6 combines with J gene TRBJ2-2; TRBD2 matches 10 bases. CDR1 SGHDT and CDR2 YYEEEE come from the germline V gene. The junction had 10 bases not matched to a gene; V was cut back by 2 bases and J by 6 bases. This CDR3 is 17 amino acids long. CDR3 in DNA: TGTGCCAGCAGCTTCTGGGAGCGGGGGGGCTCGGCCGGGGAGCTGTTTTTT. Encoded protein: CASSFWERGGSAGELFF. Full variable domain (outside the CDR3, taken from reference TRBV5-6 and TRBJ2-2): DAGVTQSPTHLIKTRGQQVTLRCSPKSGHDTVSWYQQALGQGPQFIFQYYEEEERQRGNFPDRFSGHQFPNYSSELNVNALLLGDSALYLCASSFWERGGSAGELFFGEGSRLTVL.

The chain has TRBV11-1 and TRBJ1-4, with D unresolved. The CDR3 is 16 residues long. The germline gives CDR1 SGHAT, CDR2 FQDESV (reference sequence). V dropped 5 bases and J dropped 3 bases, with 16 bases sitting between them. CDR3: CASSPTYGKPNEKLFF. The CDR3 DNA is TGTGCCAGCAGCCCGACATACGGCAAACCTAATGAAAAACTGTTTTTT.

V gene TRBV6-5 combines with J gene TRBJ1-5; 8 nucleotides agree with TRBD1. Germline loops: CDR1 MNHEY, CDR2 SVGAGI. The V segment lost 10 bases and the J segment 1 base; nucleotides outside the gene matches: 6. The CDR3 has 14 amino acids. CDR3: CATLDRGSNQPQHF. Written as DNA, the CDR3 is TGTGCCACTCTCGACAGGGGAAGCAATCAGCCCCAGCATTTT.

V gene TRBV11-3 combines with J gene TRBJ2-1; D call uncertain. V was cut by 5 bases and J by 1 base, with 9 bases left in between. Germline CDR1 SGHNT, CDR2 YENEEA. There are 14 residues in the CDR3. The CDR3 DNA reads TGTGCCAGCAGCGGCTCCGGGTCCTACAATGAGCAGTTCTTC. Protein product: CASSGSGSYNEQFF.

The rearrangement links TRBV30 to TRBJ2-3; TRBD2 matches at 8 bases. The V gene's germline CDR1 is GTSNPN and CDR2 SVGIG (reference sequence). This CDR3 comprises 16 residues. With 0 bases clipped from V and 5 bases from J, the junction kept 10 bases outside the gene matches. The CDR3, as DNA: TGTGCCTGGAGTGTCGGTGCGCGGGAGGCAGGAGATACGCAGTATTTT. Residues: CAWSVGAREAGDTQYF. Using reference TRBV30 and TRBJ2-3 for the parts outside the CDR3, the full variable domain is SQTIHQWPATLVQPVGSPLSLECTVEGTSNPNLYWYRQAAGRGLQLLFYSVGIGQISSEVPQNLSASRPQDRQFILSSKKLLLSDSGFYLCAWSVGAREAGDTQYFGPGTRLTVL.

The CDR3 reads CSVRGTVTDTQYF. The CDR3 DNA follows: TGCAGCGTTAGGGGGACAGTCACAGATACGCAGTATTTT. V gene TRBV29-1 combines with J gene TRBJ2-3; 7 bases map to TRBD1. Germline assignment: CDR1 SQVTM and CDR2 ANQGSEA. The ends lost 5 bases at V and 2 bases at J; junction bases unmatched: 4. The CDR3 contains 13 residues.

The chain carries TRBV18 and TRBJ2-7; a possible D gene is TRBD1 (6 bases). CDR1 and CDR2 (germline): KGHSH, LQKENI. Trimming left V 6 bases short and J 7 bases short, with 19 bases between. The CDR3 sequence is 14 residues long. The CDR3 loop reads CASSPGHSKGEQYF. CDR3 DNA: TGTGCCAGCTCCCCGGGACACTCAAAAGGGGAGCAGTACTTC.

The chain has TRBV3-1 (or the pseudogene TRBV3-2) and TRBJ2-3; 7 bases fit TRBD2. CDR1 and CDR2 from the germline V gene are LGHDT and YNNKEL (reference sequence). The CDR3 contains 14 residues. Losses at the gene ends were 6 bases for V and 2 bases for J; bases not matched to a gene: 5. The chain's CDR3 is CASSLGLSTDTQYF. The CDR3 coding sequence is TGTGCCAGCAGTCTGGGACTATCCACAGATACGCAGTATTTT.

The chain recombines TRBV14 with TRBJ2-2; 8 bases are a match to TRBD2. The germline V gene encodes CDR1 SGHDN and CDR2 FVKESK. With 1 base clipped from V and 5 bases from J, the junction kept 6 bases outside the gene matches. The CDR3 length is 16 residues. CDR3 residues: CASSQAREGRTGELFF. The CDR3 DNA sequence: TGTGCCAGCAGCCAAGCACGGGAGGGCCGGACCGGGGAGCTGTTTTTT.

The chain uses TRBV9 and TRBJ2-3, with D hard to call. This CDR3 has 14 residues. Germline assignment: CDR1 SGDLS and CDR2 YYNGEE. Trimming stripped 4 bases from V and 1 base from J, with 10 bases between. The CDR3 loop reads CASSPPTGTDTQYF. As DNA, the CDR3 is TGTGCCAGCAGCCCCCCTACAGGCACAGATACGCAGTATTTT.

The chain is built from TRBV5-5 and TRBJ2-1, with 13 bases lining up with TRBD2. Trimming at V came to 0 bases and at J to 5 bases, leaving 2 bases not matched to a gene. The CDR3 is 16 amino acids. Looked up from germline, CDR1 is SGHKS and CDR2 is YYEKEE (reference sequence). CDR3 in amino acids: CASSLEGTSGNNEQFF. CDR3 DNA: TGTGCCAGCAGCTTGGAGGGGACTAGCGGGAACAATGAGCAGTTCTTC.

This chain links TRBV19 with TRBJ1-1, with D possibly matching TRBD1 (6 bases). V was shortened by 2 bases and J by 4 bases, with 11 bases between the two germline ends. This CDR3 is 14 amino acids long. Per the germline V gene, CDR1 is LNHDA and CDR2 is SQIVND (reference sequence). The CDR3 loop reads CASSIPGAGTEAFF. CDR3 in DNA: TGTGCCAGTAGTATACCAGGGGCAGGCACTGAAGCTTTCTTT. Full variable domain (remainder filled in from reference TRBV19 and TRBJ1-1): DGGITQSPKYLFRKEGQNVTLSCEQNLNHDAMYWYRQDPGQGLRLIYYSQIVNDFQKGDIAEGYSVSREKKESFPLTVTSAQKNPTAFYLCASSIPGAGTEAFFGQGTRLTVV.

This chain uses TRBV23-1 with TRBJ2-5; 8 bases fit TRBD1. TRBV23-1 is an ORF, with its function uncertain. Trimming took 4 bases from V and 5 from J; bases not matched to a gene: 9. The CDR3 extends over 15 amino acids. For the CDR3, the DNA is TGCGCCAGCAGTCGGCCCCCAGGGGGCTTCGAGACCCAGTACTTC. It encodes CASSRPPGGFETQYF.